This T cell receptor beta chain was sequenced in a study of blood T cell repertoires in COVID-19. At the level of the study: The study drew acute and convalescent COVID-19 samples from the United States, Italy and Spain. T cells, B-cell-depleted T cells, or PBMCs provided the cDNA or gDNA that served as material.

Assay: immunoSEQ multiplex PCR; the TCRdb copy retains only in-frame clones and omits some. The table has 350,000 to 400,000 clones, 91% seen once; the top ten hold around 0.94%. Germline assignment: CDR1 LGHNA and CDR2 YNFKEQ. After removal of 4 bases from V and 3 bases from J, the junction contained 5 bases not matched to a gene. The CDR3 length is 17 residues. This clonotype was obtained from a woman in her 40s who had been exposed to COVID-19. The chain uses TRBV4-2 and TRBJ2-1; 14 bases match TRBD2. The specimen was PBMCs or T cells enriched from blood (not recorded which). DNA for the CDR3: TGTGCCAGCAGCCTTTTTGGGACTAGCGGGGGCTACAATGAGCAGTTCTTC. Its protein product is CASSLFGTSGGYNEQFF.